One sample yielded the 22 T cell receptor beta chains listed below, sequenced in a study of Graves' ophthalmopathy and Graves' hyperthyroidism (dated by TCRdb to the late 2010s). The sequencing machine was an Illumina HiSeq 2000. For repertoire sequencing, TCR beta CDR3 regions were amplified from RNA transcripts. A first-round RT-PCR used HTBI primers with the Qiagen OneStep RT-PCR kit, followed by a second-round multiplex PCR, size selection and purification. Through fastp at Q25 and MiXCR, TCRdb rebuilt clones from the public reads, retaining in-frame beta chains. CDR3 protein duplicates are merged, each entry listing the most common genes and DNA. In all, the sample holds hundreds of thousands of distinct CDR3 sequences, and roughly 21% of those were seen once. Of the sample, roughly 44% is held by the ten largest clones. The sample comprised peripheral blood. The receptors were gathered from a woman between 45 and 65 years old with Graves' ophthalmopathy. Donor details come from another sample of the same person, matched by shared clones.

With regard to this clonotype: A much bigger clone sits one base away, suggesting this may be a read error. The chain is built from TRBV14 and TRBJ2-5; D gene ambiguous. Germline V gene data show CDR1 as SGHDN and CDR2 as FVKESK. This CDR3 spans 14 amino acids. CDR3: CASSQGFGRKTRYF. The DNA of the CDR3 is TGTGCCAGCAGCCAAGGGTTCGGTCGAAAGACCCGGTACTTC.

This clonotype was counted ten times or more. The gene calls are TRBV20-1 and TRBJ1-1, with no clear D. The V end lost 7 bases, the J end lost 1 base, and 10 bases lay between the germline ends. From germline, CDR1 is DFQATT and CDR2 SNEGSKA (reference sequence). CDR3 length: 12 residues. The CDR3: CSGKDGNTEAFF. The CDR3 bases are TGCAGTGGTAAGGACGGGAACACTGAAGCTTTCTTT.

The chain employs TRBV7-9 and TRBJ2-7; 7 bases line up with TRBD1. Trimming cost V 1 base and J 9 bases; bases outside gene matches: 0. This CDR3 comprises 11 residues. Looked up from germline, CDR1 is SEHNR and CDR2 is FQNEAQ (reference sequence). As DNA, the CDR3 is TGTGCCAGCAGCTTAGACAGGGGGCAGTACTTC. It codes for CASSLDRGQYF.

In this sample, this clonotype turned up once. The V call is TRBV24-1, the J call TRBJ2-7, with 11 bases matching TRBD1. Losses at the gene ends were 3 bases for V and 1 base for J; bases not matched to a gene: 4. Germline CDR1 is KGHDR and CDR2 is SFDVKD. The CDR3 is 16 residues long. CDR3 sequence: CATSDPGQGVSYEQYF. CDR3 coding DNA: TGTGCCACCAGTGATCCGGGACAGGGGGTGTCCTACGAGCAGTACTTC.

V gene TRBV20-1 combines with J gene TRBJ1-5; the D gene is possibly TRBD1 (5 bases). Germline lookup yields CDR1 DFQATT and CDR2 SNEGSKA (reference sequence). This CDR3 region has 14 residues. V lost 4 bases, J lost 3 bases, and 13 bases lay in between. In nucleotides, the CDR3 is TGCAGTGCTACAATCGACAGCAACAATCAGCCCCAGCATTTT. Its protein is CSATIDSNNQPQHF.

This clonotype came up many times. This chain links TRBV6-5 with TRBJ1-1; D ambiguous. V lost 4 bases, J lost 6 bases, and 12 bases lay in between. CDR1 and CDR2 (germline): MNHEY, SVGAGI. CDR3 length equals 13 residues. CDR3 protein: CASSLGQAAEAFF. Here the CDR3 DNA reads TGTGCCAGCAGTTTAGGTCAGGCCGCTGAAGCTTTCTTT.

This clonotype was detected only a few times. The chain couples TRBV2 to TRBJ2-5, with 12 nucleotides matching TRBD2. Germline CDR1 reads SNHLY; CDR2 reads FYNNEI. The CDR3 has 14 amino acids. Trimming at V came to 7 bases and at J to 2 bases, leaving 2 bases not matched to a gene. As DNA, the CDR3 is TGTGCCAGCATGGGGACTAGCGGGCAAGAGACCCAGTACTTC. Its translation is CASMGTSGQETQYF.

In this sample, this clonotype turned up a few times. The genes are TRBV12-3 or TRBV12-4 and TRBJ2-7, with D unresolved. CDR3 length equals 14 residues. With 3 bases removed from V and 3 bases from J, the gap between germline ends came to 12 bases. The CDR3 DNA is TGTGCCAGCAGTTTGGGTTCTGACGTCTACGAGCAGTACTTC. Encoded protein: CASSLGSDVYEQYF.

This clonotype was detected many times. The chain combines TRBV28 with TRBJ1-5, with a weak D call TRBD1 (5 bases). CDR3 length equals 14 residues. Germline V gene data show CDR1 as MDHEN and CDR2 as SYDVKM. Trimming cost V 5 bases and J 7 bases, with 15 bases left between them. In nucleotides, the CDR3 is TGTGCCAGCAGTACTACTAGCCGGGGGCAGCCCCAGCATTTT. This translates into CASSTTSRGQPQHF.

This chain uses TRBV11-2 with TRBJ2-2, with TRBD2 identical over 11 bases. In germline, CDR1 is SGHAT, CDR2 FQNNGV. The ends lost 6 bases at V and 6 bases at J; junction bases unmatched: 9. There are 16 residues in the CDR3. CDR3 sequence (DNA): TGTGCCAGCAGACCGATAGCGGGAGGGAGGGCCGGGGAGCTGTTTTTT. Encoded protein: CASRPIAGGRAGELFF.

This clonotype was detected ten times or more. The chain couples TRBV2 to TRBJ2-3; a weak D match, TRBD1 (6 bases). The germline gives CDR1 SNHLY, CDR2 FYNNEI. The CDR3 has 14 amino acids. Trimming left V 8 bases short and J 4 bases short, with 16 bases between. CDR3 protein: CASRDIRRADTQYF. CDR3 DNA: TGTGCCAGCCGGGACATACGACGGGCAGATACGCAGTATTTT. Filled out from reference TRBV2 and TRBJ2-3, the complete variable domain reads EPEVTQTPSHQVTQMGQEVILRCVPISNHLYFYWYRQILGQKVEFLVSFYNNEISEKSEIFDDQFSVERPDGSNFTLKIRSTKLEDSAMYFCASRDIRRADTQYFGPGTRLTVL.

This clonotype has a count of ten or more. This rearrangement joins TRBV12-3 or TRBV12-4 to TRBJ2-5; the D call may be TRBD1 or TRBD2 (5 bases each). V was shortened by 6 bases and J by 4 bases, with 6 bases between the two germline ends. The CDR3 runs 11 residues. DNA for the CDR3: TGTGCCAGCAGGAGGGGAGAGACCCAGTACTTC. This codes for CASRRGETQYF.

The chain employs TRBV19 and TRBJ1-1, with D unresolved. Trimming removed 4 bases from V and 7 bases from J, with 16 bases in between. Germline V gives CDR1 LNHDA, CDR2 SQIVND (reference sequence). This CDR3 spans 14 amino acids. Written as DNA, the CDR3 is TGTGCCAGTAGTACCGCAGCCCTCCGGGGTGAAGCTTTCTTT. Protein: CASSTAALRGEAFF.

This clonotype was counted many times. The chain has TRBV20-1 and TRBJ1-6; perhaps TRBD1 as D (5 bases). The germline V gene has CDR1 DFQATT and CDR2 SNEGSKA (reference sequence). Trimming left V 3 bases short and J 10 bases short, with 10 bases between. This CDR3 contains 12 residues. The CDR3 nucleotides are TGCAGTGCTAGGACAGCTTTGTCACCCCTCCACTTT. It encodes CSARTALSPLHF.

This clonotype was detected ten times or more. V usage is TRBV6-1 and J usage is TRBJ2-7, with D tentatively TRBD1 or TRBD2 (6 bases each). Germline V lookup: CDR1 MNHNS, CDR2 SASEGT. CDR3 size: 15 residues. Trimming left V 4 bases short and J 5 bases short, with 18 bases between. CDR3 amino acids: CASSVWGAQNHEQYF. DNA of the CDR3: TGTGCCAGCAGTGTTTGGGGGGCGCAGAACCACGAGCAGTACTTC.

This clonotype was seen repeatedly, ten times or more. The rearrangement joins TRBV6-2 or TRBV6-3 to TRBJ2-7, with no clear D. CDR1 is MNHEY and CDR2 is SVGEGT in the germline V gene. The CDR3 length is 12 residues. Trimming removed 6 bases at V and 3 bases at J, with 9 bases between. The chain's CDR3 is CASSRNDYEQYF. The CDR3 DNA follows: TGTGCCAGCAGCCGGAACGACTACGAGCAGTACTTC.

The chain employs TRBV29-1 and TRBJ2-4; possible D gene TRBD1, 5 bases. Per germline, CDR1 SQVTM and CDR2 ANQGSEA. Trimming removed 4 bases at V and 6 bases at J, with 10 bases between. This CDR3 is 12 amino acids long. CDR3 region: CSVVQGPNIQYF. In DNA form, the CDR3 reads TGCAGCGTTGTGCAGGGCCCAAACATTCAGTACTTC.

The V and J genes are TRBV15 and TRBJ1-5; 7 bases align to TRBD1. V shed 0 bases, J shed 6 bases, and the junction held 14 bases outside the gene matches. The germline V gene encodes CDR1 LNHNV and CDR2 YYDKDF (reference sequence). The CDR3 is 18 residues long. CDR3 nucleotides: TGTGCCACCAGCAGAGAGGGGAACACAGGGGTTGGGAGTCAGCCCCAGCATTTT. Residues: CATSREGNTGVGSQPQHF.

This clonotype was picked up a small number of times. The genes are TRBV6-1 and TRBJ1-5; D possibly corresponds to TRBD1 (5 bases). Looked up from germline, CDR1 is MNHNS and CDR2 is SASEGT. The CDR3 spans 14 residues. The ends were cut back, 6 bases at V and 2 bases at J, with 11 bases in the middle. The CDR3 region has the DNA TGTGCCAGCAGCCAGACAGAGGGCAATCAGCCCCAGCATTTT. Translating it yields CASSQTEGNQPQHF.

This clonotype has just a few counts. V usage is TRBV6-1 and J usage is TRBJ1-2; 8 bases agree with TRBD1. The CDR3 covers 14 residues. The V gene's germline CDR1 is MNHNS and CDR2 SASEGT. V lost 4 bases to trimming and J lost 4 bases; unmatched junction nucleotides: 5. The CDR3 DNA sequence: TGTGCCAGCAGTGTCACCGGGACAGGCTATGGCTACACCTTC. Translated, it gives CASSVTGTGYGYTF.

The chain links TRBV6-2 or TRBV6-3 to TRBJ2-2; 11 bases map to TRBD2. Germline loops: CDR1 MNHEY, CDR2 SVGEGT. CDR3 length equals 16 residues. Trimming took 4 bases from V and 5 from J; bases not matched to a gene: 6. The CDR3 is CASSFVAGGPTGELFF. CDR3 bases: TGTGCCAGCAGTTTCGTAGCGGGAGGGCCAACCGGGGAGCTGTTTTTT.

A few counts support this clonotype. The J gene is TRBJ1-1, the V gene TRBV28; D gene unclear. Germline lookup yields CDR1 MDHEN and CDR2 SYDVKM. The CDR3 has 13 amino acids. Trimming stripped 6 bases from V and 8 bases from J, with 16 bases between. For the CDR3, the DNA is TGTGCCAGCAGCCCGGGCCCAGGCGGGGAAGCTTTCTTT. Amino acids: CASSPGPGGEAFF.